This TCR beta chain was recovered during a study of cytomegalovirus exposure and HLA in healthy donors. Whole-study results and caveats: Analyses of presence and absence presupposed an approximately uniform sequencing depth across donors. The later analysis indicated that the majority of CMV-associated TCR beta chains appeared HLA-restricted. Under in vitro conditions, a few CMV-associated chains were confirmed as specific for CMV antigens.

60 Vbeta and 13 Jbeta primers were used in PCR. Libraries were prepared by immunoSEQ multiplex PCR; TCRdb keeps only in-frame clonotypes and omits some of them. Altogether around 140,000 clones are present, around 80% being singletons, with the ten largest covering around 1.9%. The CDR3 loop spans 14 amino acids. Trimming cost V 4 bases and J 7 bases; bases outside gene matches: 7. Germline V gene data show CDR1 as MDHEN and CDR2 as SYDVKM. On this clone itself: The antigen remains undetermined.

The receptor's source is a middle-aged woman in good health and CMV-seronegative. V is TRBV28 and J is TRBJ1-2, with 9 bases matching TRBD1. The specimen was PBMCs. CDR3: CASSSVGTGLGYTF. DNA of the CDR3: TGTGCCAGCAGTTCCGTGGGGACAGGGCTTGGCTACACCTTC.